This T cell receptor beta chain is from a study of siplizumab effects on memory and regulatory T cells. Assay used: immunoSEQ multiplex PCR; TCRdb lists only in-frame clones, some missing. Seen here are 9,500 to 10,000 clones, around 40% observed once, and the top ten hold 8.6%. CDR3 length equals 13 residues. Trimming removed 2 bases at V and 10 bases at J, with 12 bases between. Germline V gene lookup returns CDR1 SGHTA and CDR2 FQGTGA. Comments on this clone: What it recognizes is unknown.

Cells of the mixed lymphocyte reaction were cocultured at 37 degrees C for 6 to 7 days. J is TRBJ1-5 and V is TRBV7-3; no reliable D call. Specimen: CFSE-low (dividing) CD4+ T cells sorted from an allogeneic mixed lymphocyte reaction. This TCR came from a human donor in good health; the cells came from an allogeneic mixed lymphocyte reaction. The CDR3: CASSLGLGEPQHF. The CDR3 DNA sequence: TGTGCCAGCAGCTTAGGGCTTGGGGAACCCCAGCATTTT.